The 3 T cell receptor beta chains given below trace back to one sample, sequenced in a study of early stage breast cancer tumors. Clones were sequenced by immunoSEQ multiplex PCR, and TCRdb holds only the in-frame ones, with some missing. The data contain approximately 70,000 clones, 65% to 85% of them singletons. Material: blood. The receptors were sampled from a person aged 35-55 years with breast cancer.

The genes are TRBV7-3 and TRBJ1-1, with D possibly matching TRBD1 (5 bases). Deletions cut 2 bases from V and 4 bases from J, with 11 bases between. This CDR3 has 14 residues. Germline V gene sequence: CDR1 SGHTA, CDR2 FQGTGA. The CDR3 DNA reads as TGTGCCAGCAGCTTAGGCGGTCAGGGCACTGAAGCTTTCTTT. The encoded protein is CASSLGGQGTEAFF.

The CDR3 coding sequence is TGTGCCAGCAGCTTCAGGGAGGGGACCTACGAGCAGTACTTC. This translates into CASSFREGTYEQYF. The chain couples TRBV7-8 to TRBJ2-7; the match to TRBD2 covers 7 bases. The germline CDR1 and CDR2 sequences are SGHVS and FQNEAQ. The CDR3 consists of 14 residues. V shed 3 bases and J 2 bases; nucleotides not matched to a gene: 4.

The V and J genes are TRBV21-1 and TRBJ2-7; the D call TRBD1 from the table was never checked on the DNA. TRBV21-1 represents a pseudogene. This CDR3 region has 14 residues. In nucleotides, the CDR3 is TGTGCCAGCAGGACTCCTAACAGGCCCTACGAGCAGTACTTC. Its protein product is CASRTPNRPYEQYF.